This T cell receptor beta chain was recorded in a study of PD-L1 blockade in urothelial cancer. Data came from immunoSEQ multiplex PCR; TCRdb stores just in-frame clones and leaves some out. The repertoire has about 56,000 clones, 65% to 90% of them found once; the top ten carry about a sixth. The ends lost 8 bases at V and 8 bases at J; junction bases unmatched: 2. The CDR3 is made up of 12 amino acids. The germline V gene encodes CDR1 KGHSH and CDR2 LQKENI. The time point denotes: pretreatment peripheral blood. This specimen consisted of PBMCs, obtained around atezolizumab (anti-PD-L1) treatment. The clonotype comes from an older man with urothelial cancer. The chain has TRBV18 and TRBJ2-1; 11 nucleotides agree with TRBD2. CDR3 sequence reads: CASTSGSYEQFF. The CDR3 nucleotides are TGTGCCAGCACTAGCGGGAGCTATGAGCAGTTCTTC.